The clone carrying this T cell receptor beta chain has a handful of counts. The sample originates from a study of T-cell memory formation after mild COVID-19. Per the germline V gene, CDR1 is SGHRS and CDR2 is YFSETQ. J was trimmed by 4 bases and V by 4 bases; bases with no gene match: 8. The CDR3 consists of 15 residues. TCRdb re-called the 5' RACE reads through MiXCR, storing one row per CDR3 protein. In the table there are some 440,000 distinct CDR3 sequences, more than 20% of which are singletons. The source material was PBMCs or a T cell subset sorted from them (not recorded which). This clonotype originated in an adult woman who had mild COVID-19 (a few samples of this study predate the infection). Cell type and time point are not known. V and J are TRBV5-1 and TRBJ1-5; 7 positions match TRBD1. CDR3 region: CASSVSGQLNQPQHF. CDR3 nucleotide sequence: TGCGCCAGCAGCGTCTCGGGACAGCTTAATCAGCCCCAGCATTTT.